The entry below describes one T cell receptor (beta chain). The data originate from a study of CD8+ T cells in alopecia areata. Specified treatment: oral pan-JAK inhibitor, 5-10 mg twice daily. CDR1 and CDR2 (germline): LGHNA, YSLEER. The J segment lost 7 bases and the V segment lost 0 bases, leaving 5 bases of the junction unmatched. The CDR3 consists of 15 residues. Extracted RNA was reverse transcribed into cDNA, the sequencing template. Measured with immunoSEQ multiplex PCR; TCRdb has only the in-frame clones, and not every one. The table includes around 190,000 clones, roughly 60% detected once. The receptor was derived from a human donor with alopecia areata. V usage is TRBV4-3 and J usage is TRBJ2-1, with 8 bases that match TRBD2. Specimen: CD4+ T cells sorted from blood, collected at week 24, from a patient treated with tofacitinib. CDR3 amino acids: CASSQDGGAWNEQFF. The CDR3 DNA is TGCGCCAGCAGCCAAGACGGGGGGGCCTGGAATGAGCAGTTCTTC.